The 14 T cell receptor beta chains in this list originate from one sample, sequenced in a study of beta chain features in type 1 diabetes listed by TCRdb under 2018. Library preparation was by the immunoSEQ multiplex PCR assay. The entire isolated RNA was reverse transcribed using the High Capacity cDNA Reverse Transcription Kit, and thus expressed TCRB transcripts were sequenced. As stored in TCRdb, this immuneACCESS dataset retains in-frame rearrangements with V and J assigned. A fraction of the clones does not appear; measured against another copy, unresolved V genes explain less than half of the discrepancy, and the remainder lacks a known reason. A total of 850,000 to 900,000 clones appear in this sample, 17% of them only once. The ten largest clones capture about 0.02% of the sample. The sample taken for sequencing was naive CD4+ T cells from blood. The sample's cell subset or site label, decoded: true naive CD4+ T cells. These receptors were obtained from a woman younger than 30 in good health.

This clone was picked up a small number of times. This chain links TRBV28 with TRBJ2-1; the match to TRBD2 covers 7 bases. The CDR3 covers 15 residues. Germline CDR1 reads MDHEN; CDR2 reads SYDVKM. The J segment lost 4 bases and the V segment lost 8 bases, leaving 11 bases of the junction unmatched. The DNA for the CDR3 is TGTGCCAGCTTCCCCGGTCCAGCGGGATACAATGAGCAGTTCTTC. Encoded protein: CASFPGPAGYNEQFF.

The chain couples TRBV7-9 to TRBJ2-7, with a tentative D call TRBD1 (5 bases). V dropped 9 bases and J dropped 7 bases, with 25 bases sitting between them. Germline V gives CDR1 SEHNR, CDR2 FQNEAQ (reference sequence). The CDR3 is 15 residues long. The CDR3 sequence is CARVYRVGRLREQYF. CDR3 coding DNA: TGTGCCAGAGTCTACCGGGTGGGGCGCCTCAGGGAGCAGTACTTC.

A few counts support this clone. V gene TRBV29-1 combines with J gene TRBJ2-3; D is uncertain. Trimming removed 2 bases at V and 4 bases at J, with 10 bases between. The CDR3 extends over 13 amino acids. Germline V CDR1 and CDR2: SQVTM, ANQGSEA. The CDR3 nucleotides read TGCAGCGTTGAAACGTCCGGCGCAGATACGCAGTATTTT. It yields the protein CSVETSGADTQYF.

This clone was detected only a few times. The chain employs TRBV20-1 and TRBJ2-1; maybe TRBD1 (6 bases). Trimming took off 4 bases at V and 13 bases at J, with 14 bases between the two ends. The CDR3 sequence is 11 residues long. From germline, CDR1 is DFQATT and CDR2 SNEGSKA (reference sequence). Here the CDR3 DNA reads TGCAGTGCTATCGCGGAACAGGGCCAGTTCTTC. It specifies CSAIAEQGQFF.

The J gene is TRBJ2-5, the V gene TRBV6-6, with D maybe TRBD1 (5 bases). The CDR3 sequence is 13 residues long. Trimming took off 5 bases at V and 5 bases at J, with 12 bases between the two ends. Germline CDR1 is MNHNY and CDR2 is SVGAGI (reference sequence). The CDR3 DNA reads TGTGCCAGCAGTCCAAACGCAGGGGAGACCCAGTACTTC. Amino acids: CASSPNAGETQYF.

The J gene is TRBJ2-5, the V gene TRBV2, with D unclear. This CDR3 contains 13 residues. V lost 3 bases, J lost 4 bases, and 9 bases lay in between. Germline CDR1 reads SNHLY; CDR2 reads FYNNEI. The CDR3 sequence is CASSDQGRETQYF. In DNA form, the CDR3 reads TGTGCCAGCAGTGATCAAGGGCGAGAGACCCAGTACTTC. The full variable domain, rest sourced from reference TRBV2 and TRBJ2-5, is EPEVTQTPSHQVTQMGQEVILRCVPISNHLYFYWYRQILGQKVEFLVSFYNNEISEKSEIFDDQFSVERPDGSNFTLKIRSTKLEDSAMYFCASSDQGRETQYFGPGTRLLVL.

The chain links TRBV5-6 to TRBJ1-3; D is undetermined. The V and J ends lost 0 bases and 0 bases respectively, with 7 bases between them. Per the germline V gene, CDR1 is SGHDT and CDR2 is YYEEEE. The CDR3 is made up of 15 amino acids. CDR3 sequence (DNA): TGTGCCAGCAGCTTGGAGAGAAACTCTGGAAACACCATATATTTT. Translated, it gives CASSLERNSGNTIYF.

This clone was recorded a few times. This chain links TRBV25-1 with TRBJ1-1; TRBD1 is a possible D gene (5 bases). The CDR3 loop spans 15 amino acids. Trimming left V 1 base short and J 10 bases short, with 19 bases between. Germline lookup yields CDR1 MGHDK and CDR2 SYGVNS. This CDR3 reads CASSEWAGSGLPAFF. DNA for the CDR3: TGTGCCAGCAGTGAATGGGCAGGGTCGGGGTTACCAGCTTTCTTT.

CDR3 in DNA: TGCGCCAGCAGCCAAGAGGGGGTATCCCTCTATGGCTACACCTTC. Amino acid sequence: CASSQEGVSLYGYTF. J is TRBJ1-2 and V is TRBV4-3, with D perhaps TRBD1 (5 bases). CDR1 is LGHNA, CDR2 YSLEER, per germline. The CDR3 has 15 amino acids. The germline V and J ends were trimmed by 0 bases and 4 bases, with 12 bases remaining between them.

The table lists this clone with a few counts. The CDR3 DNA is TGTGCCAGCAGCTTAGCAGGCGGGAGGGCCCCCTACGAGCAGTACTTC. Translated: CASSLAGGRAPYEQYF. V is TRBV7-2 and J is TRBJ2-7; 9 bases map to TRBD2. Germline loops: CDR1 SGHTA, CDR2 FQGNSA. V lost 0 bases, J lost 2 bases, and 5 bases stayed unmatched. The CDR3 has 16 amino acids.

V and J are TRBV19 and TRBJ1-5, with D possibly being TRBD1 (5 bases). V shed 4 bases and J shed 3 bases, with 13 bases lying between them. This CDR3 contains 15 residues. CDR1 and CDR2 (germline): LNHDA, SQIVND (reference sequence). The CDR3 region has the DNA TGTGCCAGTAGTACCGACGGGGGGAACAATCAGCCCCAGCATTTT. It specifies CASSTDGGNNQPQHF.

This clone was picked up a small number of times. In DNA form, the CDR3 reads TGTGCCTGGAGCCGAGACGTCCCGGACAGGGTGTACGAGCAGTACTTC. Its translation: CAWSRDVPDRVYEQYF. The rearrangement links TRBV30 to TRBJ2-7; 8 bases map to TRBD1. The germline V gene encodes CDR1 GTSNPN and CDR2 SVGIG (reference sequence). J gave up 4 bases and V 3 bases, and 14 bases lay outside the gene matches. CDR3 length: 16 amino acids.

The chain has TRBV5-5 and TRBJ1-2; no firm D call. This CDR3 is built from 16 residues. The germline gives CDR1 SGHKS, CDR2 YYEKEE (reference sequence). Trimming stripped 0 bases from V and 3 bases from J, with 15 bases between. CDR3 sequence reads: CASSLGKTTWDYGYTF. The CDR3 coding sequence is TGTGCCAGCAGCTTGGGCAAGACAACATGGGACTATGGCTACACCTTC.

The chain couples TRBV11-2 to TRBJ2-1; tentatively, D is TRBD2 (6 bases). The ends were cut back, 1 base at V and 5 bases at J, with 12 bases in the middle. This CDR3 comprises 15 residues. CDR1 and CDR2 (germline): SGHAT, FQNNGV. CDR3 in DNA: TGTGCCAGCAGCTTAGTCGCTAGCGCTAACAATGAGCAGTTCTTC. Protein sequence: CASSLVASANNEQFF.